The 5 T cell receptor beta chains given below trace back to one sample, sequenced in a study of blood T cell repertoires in COVID-19. Sequencing was performed with immunoSEQ multiplex PCR; in TCRdb, only in-frame clones are kept and a portion is missing. The table lists about 260,000 clones, under 90% of them singletons, with approximately 4% in the top ten. Sequenced: PBMCs or T cells enriched from blood (not recorded which). The receptors originated from a man younger than 45 with acute COVID-19.

V and J are TRBV11-2 and TRBJ2-2, with D possibly matching TRBD1 (8 bases). The CDR3 spans 16 residues. V lost 1 base and J lost 4, with 13 bases in between. The germline V gene has CDR1 SGHAT and CDR2 FQNNGV. The CDR3 spells CASSLAGGGSTGELFF. As DNA, the CDR3 is TGTGCCAGCAGCTTAGCAGGGGGCGGGAGCACCGGGGAGCTGTTTTTT.

The J gene is TRBJ1-3, the V gene TRBV5-4; D uncertain. Looked up from germline, CDR1 is SGHNT and CDR2 is YYREEE (reference sequence). The CDR3 is made up of 14 amino acids. V was pared by 1 base and J by 11 bases, with 16 bases between. CDR3 in DNA: TGTGCCAGCAGCTTGTCGGGAGAAACTCGGGCCATATATTTT. It translates to CASSLSGETRAIYF.

In the case of this clone: The sample carries other DNA sequences with the same CDR3. The chain joins TRBV29-1 to TRBJ2-6, with no clear D. The CDR3 length is 13 residues. V shed 6 bases and J shed 0 bases, with 6 bases lying between them. Germline V gene sequence: CDR1 SQVTM, CDR2 ANQGSEA. This CDR3 is CSVQLSGANVLTF. CDR3 nucleotides: TGCAGCGTCCAACTCTCTGGGGCCAACGTCCTGACTTTC. The variable domain in full, with the rest retrieved from reference TRBV29-1 and TRBJ2-6, is SAVISQKPSRDICQRGTSLTIQCQVDSQVTMMFWYRQQPGQSLTLIATANQGSEATYESGFVIDKFPISRPNLTFSTLTVSNMSPEDSSIYLCSVQLSGANVLTFGAGSRLTVL.

The rearrangement joins TRBV27 to TRBJ2-1, with 9 bases that match TRBD2. The CDR3 spans 15 residues. J gave up 6 bases and V 7 bases, and 10 bases lay outside the gene matches. Germline V gives CDR1 MNHEY, CDR2 SMNVEV (reference sequence). In DNA form, the CDR3 reads TGTGCCAGCAAGTGGAGAGCGGGAGGCATCAATGAGCAGTTCTTC. Amino acids: CASKWRAGGINEQFF.

This clone was detected only once. The chain has TRBV7-2 and TRBJ2-1; 7 nucleotides line up with TRBD2. Trimming removed 1 base from V and 9 bases from J; junction bases left unmatched: 9. This CDR3 spans 15 amino acids. Germline lookup yields CDR1 SGHTA and CDR2 FQGNSA. CDR3 in amino acids: CASSLVVVGGGEQFF. The CDR3 DNA follows: TGTGCCAGCAGCTTAGTTGTGGTTGGCGGGGGTGAGCAGTTCTTC.